Given below is one T cell receptor (beta chain) in context. It lacks a known antigen. No base quality information exists; no much larger clone differs at one position. This specimen belongs to a study of shared clonotypes between healthy human individuals (dated by TCRdb to about 2020). In terms of the full investigation: The cohort included three men and a couple of women between 18 and 49 years of age. Per donor, three plates each were used for CD4 naive and CD4 memory, two for CD8 naive, and one for CD8 memory. Between about 0.94 and 8.9 billion PBMCs per donor were obtained by leukapheresis. To increase sequencing depth and limit assay-specific biases, different laboratories used diverse techniques to prepare libraries and sequence TCR repertoires. To estimate repertoire size and how much clonotype sharing occurs between individuals, the study deeply sequenced the blood TCR repertoires of five healthy adults. General findings and caveats noted by the study authors: Based on pairwise subsampling, the degree of clonotype sharing among donors was expected to be affected by sequencing depth. Even with the large sequencing depth, rarefaction of the sorted-subset datasets indicated that sequencing was incomplete. Sampling was restricted to blood, and TCR repertoires in tissue are likely to differ from TCR repertoires in blood. Naive subsets generally had larger estimated clonotype richness than memory subsets did. Across a handful of donors, around 5% of naive CD4, 3% to 4% of naive CD8, under 2.5% of memory CD4, and around 0.4% of memory CD8 clonotypes were shared. The genetic and exposure-history diversity represented was limited by the small number of donors. Clonotypes shared by all four sorted-subset donors showed higher generation probabilities than non-shared clonotypes.

TCR CDR3 regions were amplified from genomic DNA by multiplex PCR using the deep immunoSEQ assay. Extracted genomic DNA from each cell subset was distributed evenly across all wells of several immunoSEQ 96-well plates, and each plate was treated as a replicate. Each replicate PCR for sorted subsets received 200 ng genomic DNA, equal to roughly 33,000 T cell genomes. Purified libraries were quantified with a Qubit 3.0 fluorometer, sized on a Bioanalyzer 2100, and re-quantified with the KAPA Library Quantification kit. Every immunoSEQ 96-well plate was sequenced on a dedicated single-read 150-cycle Illumina NextSeq 550 flow cell. For the original study's pipeline: The immunoSEQ output contained only junctional sequences without quality scores, so filtering could not match that applied to full-length reads. Sequences were annotated with PyIR, a Python wrapper for IgBLAST v1.9, using IMGT germline references to assign V/J genes and CDR3. Reads were filtered out if the reads had weak V/J assignments (E-value above 1e-6), no CDR3, stop codons, out-of-frame junctions, or ambiguous translated residues. V3J clonotypes were defined as sequences sharing an identical inferred V gene, J gene, and CDR3 amino acid sequence. The percentage overlap between two repertoires was calculated by dividing the number of shared unique clonotypes by the size of the smaller repertoire. RTK rarefaction, the Chao1 estimator, and Recon v2.1 estimates of unobserved clonotypes were used to assess repertoire richness. Generation probabilities for all TCRbeta clonotypes obtained by the gDNA method from a handful of donors were computed using OLGA. TCRdb provides this immuneACCESS table in a form limited to in-frame rearrangements. Some clones are lacking; in checked studies, under half of them reflect an unresolved V gene, and why the rest are absent is not known. The D gene and trimming were derived from the DNA, and the V and J assignments and clone size from that table. This sample comprises about 1 million clones, more than 65% of them detected only once. The ten largest account for about 1.5% of the sample.

The donors were healthy, HIV-negative adults with no recently reported acute infections or vaccinations. All donors were Caucasian adults living in Nashville, Tennessee, USA. CD4+ T cells were enriched by magnetic negative selection; naive cells were then positively selected on CD45RA, and the negative fraction formed the memory subset. After blood collection by leukapheresis, PBMCs were isolated using Ficoll-Histopaque density gradient centrifugation and then cryopreserved in the vapor phase of liquid nitrogen. Analytical flow cytometry was used to check the purity and quantity of every magnetically sorted T cell population. Genomic DNA was isolated from each sorted fraction and quantified by UV absorbance on a Nanodrop 2000c. The CDR3, from cysteine to phenylalanine, totals 15 residues. Solely the CDR3 DNA is kept, with 45 bases framed from the first base. The germline V gene yields KGHSH for CDR1 and LQKENI for CDR2. Here V drops 3 bases and J drops 10 bases, and the junction holds 12 bases not matched to any gene.

The source of this sequence is a man younger than 35 in good health. The sample consisted of memory CD4+ T cells sorted from blood. Reading the label with the study, this specimen's cell subset or site is: CD45RA-negative fraction. The V and J genes are TRBV18 and TRBJ2-1, with 7 junctional bases fitting TRBD2. The DNA is TGTGCCAGCTCACCCGCCCTGGGGGAGGGGACGGAGCAGTTCTTC. This encodes CASSPALGEGTEQFF.